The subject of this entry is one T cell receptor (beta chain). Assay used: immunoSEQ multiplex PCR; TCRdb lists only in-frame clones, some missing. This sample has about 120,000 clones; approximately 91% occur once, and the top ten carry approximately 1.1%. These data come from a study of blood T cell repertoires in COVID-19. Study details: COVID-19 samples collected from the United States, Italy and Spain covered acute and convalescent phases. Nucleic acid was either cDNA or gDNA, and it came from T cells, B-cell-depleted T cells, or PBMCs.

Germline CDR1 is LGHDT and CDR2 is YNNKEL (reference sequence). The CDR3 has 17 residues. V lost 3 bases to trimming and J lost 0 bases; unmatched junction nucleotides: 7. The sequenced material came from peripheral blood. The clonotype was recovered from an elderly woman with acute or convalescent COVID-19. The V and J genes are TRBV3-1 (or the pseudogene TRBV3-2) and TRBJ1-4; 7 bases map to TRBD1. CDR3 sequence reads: CASSHWTGPATNEKLFF. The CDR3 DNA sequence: TGTGCCAGCAGCCACTGGACAGGTCCTGCAACTAATGAAAAACTGTTTTTT.